These 27 T cell receptor beta chains originate from one sample sequenced in a study of T cell repertoires in cytomegalovirus infection. Using its own MiXCR run on the reads, TCRdb lists one record per CDR3 protein. The sample has fewer than 250,000 distinct CDR3 sequences, 9% to 15% seen once. Sequenced material: PBMCs. The receptors come from a human donor in good health (CMV status not recorded). Some clones in this sample may be carry-over from other donors' samples.

This clonotype was detected many times. This chain connects TRBV6-2 or TRBV6-3 to TRBJ2-3; D not resolved. V was clipped by 6 bases and J by 3 bases, with 7 bases between them. Germline V gene data show CDR1 as MNHEY and CDR2 as SVGEGT. The CDR3 extends over 12 amino acids. The CDR3 DNA sequence: TGTGCCAGCAGCCAAACTACAGATACGCAGTATTTT. Its protein is CASSQTTDTQYF.

This clonotype was seen ten or more times. The CDR3 coding sequence is TGTGCCAGCAGCTTAGTGACCTATAATGAAAAACTGTTTTTT. Translated: CASSLVTYNEKLFF. The chain employs TRBV7-2 and TRBJ1-4; D is uncertain. The germline V and J ends were trimmed by 1 base and 4 bases, with 7 bases remaining between them. Germline V lookup: CDR1 SGHTA, CDR2 FQGNSA. The CDR3 totals 14 residues.

This clonotype was counted ten times or more. V usage is TRBV15 and J usage is TRBJ1-3; weak D call: TRBD1 (6 bases). V was cut by 8 bases and J by 3 bases, with 14 bases left in between. CDR1 is LNHNV and CDR2 is YYDKDF in the germline V gene (reference sequence). The CDR3 length is 14 residues. This chain's CDR3 is CATSLGANGNTIYF. The CDR3 bases are TGTGCCACCTCCCTGGGGGCAAATGGAAACACCATATATTTT.

Many counts were recorded for this clonotype. The chain has TRBV7-2 and TRBJ2-5, with TRBD1 matching 8 bases. The CDR3 has 16 amino acids. Germline CDR1 SGHTA, CDR2 FQGNSA. V was clipped by 1 base and J by 7 bases; unmatched bases: 11. The CDR3 coding sequence is TGTGCCAGCAGCTTAGGCAGGGAGACAGGGGTGGTGACCCAGTACTTC. Protein sequence: CASSLGRETGVVTQYF.

This clonotype was recorded many times. The CDR3 region is CAGKASGDNEQFF. In nucleotides, the CDR3 is TGTGCGGGGAAGGCTAGCGGGGACAATGAGCAGTTCTTC. This chain links TRBV6-2 or TRBV6-3 with TRBJ2-1; 9 bases are a match to TRBD2. Per germline, CDR1 MNHEY and CDR2 SVGEGT. This CDR3 spans 13 amino acids.

This clonotype was seen at least ten times. The chain has TRBV7-2 and TRBJ2-1; 8 positions match TRBD2. Germline V gene data show CDR1 as SGHTA and CDR2 as FQGNSA. J lost 7 bases, V lost 10 bases, and 15 bases had no gene match. The CDR3 covers 15 residues. This CDR3 reads CATSLTAGVRNEQFF. The CDR3 DNA reads as TGTGCCACCTCCCTTACAGCGGGAGTCCGGAATGAGCAGTTCTTC.

The V call is TRBV29-1, the J call TRBJ2-5; TRBD1 might be the D (6 bases). This CDR3 comprises 14 residues. From germline, CDR1 is SQVTM and CDR2 ANQGSEA. The V gene lost 6 bases and the J gene lost 1 base, with 15 bases spanning the gap. As DNA, the CDR3 is TGCAGCGTACACAGGATGGGGGCCCAAGAGACCCAGTACTTC. Its protein product is CSVHRMGAQETQYF.

V gene TRBV20-1 combines with J gene TRBJ2-7; possibly TRBD1 for D (7 bases). Between the trimmed V and J ends, which lost 1 base and 6 bases, there was a span of 13 bases. Germline values: CDR1 DFQATT, CDR2 SNEGSKA (reference sequence). The CDR3 is made up of 13 amino acids. CDR3 nucleotide sequence: TGCAGTGCTAGAGGAGCAGGGGGGAGCGAGCAGTACTTC. Protein product: CSARGAGGSEQYF.

CDR3 bases: TGCAGCGTTGAAAAACGGCAGGCACGCAGCACAGATACGCAGTATTTT. It yields the protein CSVEKRQARSTDTQYF. The rearrangement uses TRBV29-1 and TRBJ2-3; D unresolved. Germline values: CDR1 SQVTM, CDR2 ANQGSEA. Deletions cut 2 bases from V and 0 bases from J, with 15 bases between. The CDR3 extends over 16 amino acids.

This clonotype was detected only once. One base away lies a much larger clone, so this may be a sequencing read error. The V call is TRBV19, the J call TRBJ1-1; 10 nucleotides align to TRBD1. CDR3 size: 15 residues. From germline, CDR1 is LNHDA and CDR2 SQIVND (reference sequence). CDR3 nucleotide sequence: TGTGCCAGTAGTCAACCGGGACAGGGGAACACTGAAGATTTCTTT. Translation gives CASSQPGQGNTEDFF.

This clonotype showed up many times. The V gene is TRBV7-3, the J gene TRBJ2-1; no clear D gene. Germline lookup yields CDR1 SGHTA and CDR2 FQGTGA. The CDR3 sequence is 14 residues long. V gave up 1 base and J gave up 4 bases, with 8 bases separating them. The CDR3 region has the DNA TGTGCCAGCAGCTTAAGCCCAGCGTACAATGAGCAGTTCTTC. This gives the protein CASSLSPAYNEQFF.

This clonotype was recorded many times. V is TRBV7-2 and J is TRBJ2-7, with D perhaps TRBD2 (7 bases). This CDR3 has 16 amino acids. V lost 4 bases and J 5 bases, leaving 21 bases between the germline ends. The germline gives CDR1 SGHTA, CDR2 FQGNSA. CDR3 sequence: CASSSQIGTGRDEQYF. CDR3 DNA: TGTGCCAGCAGCTCCCAGATCGGCACAGGGAGGGACGAGCAGTACTTC. Variable domain in full (rest from reference TRBV7-2 and TRBJ2-7): GAGVSQSPSNKVTEKGKDVELRCDPISGHTALYWYRQSLGQGLEFLIYFQGNSAPDKSGLPSDRFSAERTGGSVSTLTIQRTQQEDSAVYLCASSSQIGTGRDEQYFGPGTRLTVT.

There are many counts of this clonotype. The rearrangement links TRBV28 to TRBJ1-1; TRBD1 might be the D (5 bases). Germline CDR1 is MDHEN and CDR2 is SYDVKM. CDR3 length equals 13 residues. The ends were cut back, 7 bases at V and 1 base at J, with 10 bases in the middle. The CDR3 nucleotides are TGTGCCAGCATACGGGGCGGGAACACTGAAGCTTTCTTT. Translation: CASIRGGNTEAFF.

This clonotype was observed a handful of times. V is TRBV20-1 and J is TRBJ2-1; 13 bases align to TRBD2. V shed 5 bases, J shed 2 bases, and the junction held 3 bases outside the gene matches. The CDR3 covers 15 residues. Looked up from germline, CDR1 is DFQATT and CDR2 is SNEGSKA (reference sequence). CDR3 sequence: CSAQGTSGAYNEQFF. CDR3 in DNA: TGCAGTGCTCAGGGGACTAGCGGGGCCTACAATGAGCAGTTCTTC.

This rearrangement joins TRBV4-2 to TRBJ2-1; D may be TRBD2 (5 bases). CDR1 and CDR2 (germline): LGHNA, YNFKEQ. CDR3 length: 16 residues. Deletions cut 6 bases from V and 6 bases from J, with 21 bases between. The CDR3 DNA follows: TGTGCCAGCAGAATCTCCGCTTCCGAGGAGGCCAATGAGCAGTTCTTC. Encoded protein: CASRISASEEANEQFF.

There are many counts of this clonotype. The chain joins TRBV7-2 to TRBJ1-5; the D is unclear. V lost 5 bases, J lost 2 bases, and 13 bases lay in between. CDR1 and CDR2 (germline): SGHTA, FQGNSA. The CDR3 has 15 amino acids. DNA of the CDR3: TGTGCCAGCAGCCCCCGGGCATCGGGCAATCAGCCCCAGCATTTT. Translation gives CASSPRASGNQPQHF.

In its sample, this clonotype was seen many times. The chain is built from TRBV11-2 and TRBJ1-1, with D unclear. Germline loops: CDR1 SGHAT, CDR2 FQNNGV. This CDR3 has 14 amino acids. The V and J ends lost 8 bases and 5 bases respectively, with 18 bases between them. CDR3 protein: CASGHRRVGTEAFF. CDR3 nucleotide sequence: TGTGCCAGCGGCCATAGGCGGGTAGGGACTGAAGCTTTCTTT.

This clonotype was recorded at least ten times. V gene TRBV7-9 combines with J gene TRBJ1-2, with a tentative D call TRBD1 (6 bases). Trimming took 5 bases from V and 6 from J, leaving 16 bases between them. The CDR3 covers 14 residues. Germline V lookup: CDR1 SEHNR, CDR2 FQNEAQ (reference sequence). This CDR3 is CASSGRGLKDGYTF. In DNA form, the CDR3 reads TGTGCCAGCAGCGGCAGGGGTCTAAAGGATGGCTACACCTTC.

This clonotype was observed at least ten times. The V and J genes are TRBV6-2 or TRBV6-3 and TRBJ2-2; D possibly corresponds to TRBD2 (5 bases). This CDR3 contains 15 residues. In germline, CDR1 is MNHEY, CDR2 SVGEGT. V was shortened by 8 bases and J by 6 bases, with 19 bases between the two germline ends. The CDR3 sequence: CASLLRGLGAGELFF. DNA of the CDR3: TGTGCCAGCCTTCTTCGGGGTTTAGGCGCCGGGGAGCTGTTTTTT.

The chain links TRBV28 to TRBJ2-3; 9 nucleotides line up with TRBD2. The trim removed 2 bases at V and 4 bases at J, leaving 7 bases unmatched. The CDR3 covers 16 residues. Germline V lookup: CDR1 MDHEN, CDR2 SYDVKM. Written as DNA, the CDR3 is TGTGCCAGCAGTTTAATTCAAGCGGGAGGAGCAGATACGCAGTATTTT. This sequence encodes CASSLIQAGGADTQYF.

This clonotype was recorded a few times. V is TRBV19 and J is TRBJ1-1, with D unclear. This CDR3 comprises 16 residues. From germline, CDR1 is LNHDA and CDR2 SQIVND (reference sequence). The germline V and J ends were trimmed by 5 bases and 7 bases, with 23 bases remaining between them. CDR3 loop: CASSLQSPSPGIEAFF. CDR3 in DNA: TGTGCCAGTAGTTTACAAAGCCCTTCCCCCGGGATTGAAGCTTTCTTT. The full variable domain, with the rest looked up from reference TRBV19 and TRBJ1-1, is DGGITQSPKYLFRKEGQNVTLSCEQNLNHDAMYWYRQDPGQGLRLIYYSQIVNDFQKGDIAEGYSVSREKKESFPLTVTSAQKNPTAFYLCASSLQSPSPGIEAFFGQGTRLTVV.

J is TRBJ2-7 and V is TRBV28; 7 nucleotides align to TRBD1. CDR3 length: 14 residues. Germline CDR1 reads MDHEN; CDR2 reads SYDVKM. V was pared by 3 bases and J by 6 bases, with 8 bases of the junction left unmatched. As DNA, the CDR3 is TGTGCCAGCAGTTTCCCCCCACAGGGGAGCGAGCAGTACTTC. It yields the protein CASSFPPQGSEQYF. The full variable domain, its missing parts supplied by reference TRBV28 and TRBJ2-7, is DVKVTQSSRYLVKRTGEKVFLECVQDMDHENMFWYRQDPGLGLRLIYFSYDVKMKEKGDIPEGYSVSREKKERFSLILESASTNQTSMYLCASSFPPQGSEQYFGPGTRLTVT.

The chain links TRBV19 to TRBJ2-1; D gene uncertain. With 3 bases removed from V and 6 bases from J, the gap between germline ends came to 15 bases. The CDR3 is 15 residues long. The germline V gene has CDR1 LNHDA and CDR2 SQIVND (reference sequence). The CDR3 DNA follows: TGTGCCAGTAGTATCATCGGGTTAAACGGCAATGAGCAGTTCTTC. Its translation: CASSIIGLNGNEQFF. Based on the CDR3 plus reference TRBV19 and TRBJ2-1, the full variable domain is DGGITQSPKYLFRKEGQNVTLSCEQNLNHDAMYWYRQDPGQGLRLIYYSQIVNDFQKGDIAEGYSVSREKKESFPLTVTSAQKNPTAFYLCASSIIGLNGNEQFFGPGTRLTVL.

Concerning this clonotype itself: At one end, the junction sequence differs from germline, possibly due to a read error. This chain connects TRBV18 to TRBJ2-3; D gene uncertain. CDR1 is KGHSH, CDR2 LQKENI, per germline. The CDR3 loop spans 12 amino acids. CDR3 region: CASSPDTETQYF. In nucleotides, the CDR3 is TGTGCCAGCTCACCCGACACAGAGACGCAGTATTTT.

This clonotype was detected many times. The chain carries TRBV7-2 and TRBJ1-1, with D unclear. V was pared by 3 bases and J by 3 bases, with 11 bases between. CDR1 and CDR2 from the germline V gene are SGHTA and FQGNSA. This CDR3 contains 14 residues. CDR3 protein: CASSFDGMDTEAFF. CDR3 bases: TGTGCCAGCAGCTTCGATGGGATGGACACTGAAGCTTTCTTT. The full variable domain, completed using reference TRBV7-2 and TRBJ1-1, is GAGVSQSPSNKVTEKGKDVELRCDPISGHTALYWYRQSLGQGLEFLIYFQGNSAPDKSGLPSDRFSAERTGGSVSTLTIQRTQQEDSAVYLCASSFDGMDTEAFFGQGTRLTVV.

The CDR3 nucleotides are TGTGCCAGCAGCCAAAGATCCTTAATCTCCTACGAGCAGTACTTC. It translates to CASSQRSLISYEQYF. The chain is built from TRBV3-1 and TRBJ2-7; D not certain. Germline V lookup: CDR1 LGHDT, CDR2 YNNKEL (reference sequence). The V end was cut by 2 bases, the J end by 0 bases, with 11 bases between. The CDR3 sequence is 15 residues long.

Many counts were recorded for this clonotype. V usage is TRBV5-1 and J usage is TRBJ1-4, with D tentatively TRBD1 (5 bases). This CDR3 comprises 14 residues. The V gene lost 3 bases and the J gene lost 8 bases, with 14 bases spanning the gap. The germline V gene has CDR1 SGHRS and CDR2 YFSETQ. CDR3 in amino acids: CASSSTRGEEKLFF. The DNA of the CDR3 is TGCGCCAGCAGCTCGACCCGGGGGGAGGAAAAACTGTTTTTT. Full variable domain (remainder filled in from reference TRBV5-1 and TRBJ1-4): KAGVTQTPRYLIKTRGQQVTLSCSPISGHRSVSWYQQTPGQGLQFLFEYFSETQRNKGNFPGRFSGRQFSNSRSEMNVSTLELGDSALYLCASSSTRGEEKLFFGSGTQLSVL.